This T cell receptor beta chain was found in a study of blood T cell repertoires in COVID-19. Looking at the study overall: COVID-19 samples from acute and convalescent phases originated in the United States, Italy and Spain. Sample material is recorded as cDNA or gDNA derived from T cells, B-cell-depleted T cells, or PBMCs.

In this sample, this clone turned up a few times. As handled by the study authors: Reference gene primer amplification gave nucleated cell count estimates. Repertoires were generated with immunoSEQ multiplex PCR, while TCRdb's copy carries only in-frame clones and drops some. The D gene and trimming were derived from the DNA, and the V and J assignments and clone size from that table. The table lists about 190,000 clones, just under 85% of them singletons. With V trimmed by 5 bases and J by 6 bases, 6 bases remained unmatched. This CDR3 has 13 amino acids. Per germline, CDR1 LNHDA and CDR2 SQIVND (reference sequence).

This sequence was found in a woman between 70 and 85 years old with active or convalescent COVID-19. The source material was peripheral blood. The V and J genes are TRBV19 and TRBJ1-2; 7 positions agree with TRBD1. This CDR3 reads CASSRQGNNGYTF. The CDR3 nucleotides read TGTGCCAGTAGTCGACAGGGAAACAATGGCTACACCTTC.